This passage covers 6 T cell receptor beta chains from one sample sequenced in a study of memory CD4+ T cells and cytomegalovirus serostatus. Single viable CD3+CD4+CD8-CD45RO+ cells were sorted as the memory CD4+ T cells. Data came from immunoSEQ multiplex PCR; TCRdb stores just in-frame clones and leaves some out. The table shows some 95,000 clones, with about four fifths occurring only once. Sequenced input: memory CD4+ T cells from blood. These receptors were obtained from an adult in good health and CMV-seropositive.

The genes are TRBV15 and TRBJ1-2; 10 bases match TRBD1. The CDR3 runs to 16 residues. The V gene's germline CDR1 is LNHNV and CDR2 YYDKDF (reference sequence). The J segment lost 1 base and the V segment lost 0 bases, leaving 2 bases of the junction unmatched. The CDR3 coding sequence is TGTGCCACCAGCAGAGAAGGGACAGGGGTTAACTATGGCTACACCTTC. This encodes CATSREGTGVNYGYTF.

The CDR3 DNA reads TGTGCCAGCAGAAGTAGGGGCTACGAGCAGTACTTC. Its translation: CASRSRGYEQYF. The chain recombines TRBV2 with TRBJ2-7; D might be TRBD1 (5 bases). The germline V and J ends were trimmed by 6 bases and 3 bases, with 9 bases remaining between them. Germline V CDR1 and CDR2: SNHLY, FYNNEI. The CDR3 is 12 amino acids.

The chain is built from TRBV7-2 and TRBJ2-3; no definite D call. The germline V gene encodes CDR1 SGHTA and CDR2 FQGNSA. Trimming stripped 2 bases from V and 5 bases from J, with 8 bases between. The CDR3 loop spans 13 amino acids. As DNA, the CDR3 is TGTGCCAGCAGCTTAACGGTGAAAGATACGCAGTATTTT. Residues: CASSLTVKDTQYF.

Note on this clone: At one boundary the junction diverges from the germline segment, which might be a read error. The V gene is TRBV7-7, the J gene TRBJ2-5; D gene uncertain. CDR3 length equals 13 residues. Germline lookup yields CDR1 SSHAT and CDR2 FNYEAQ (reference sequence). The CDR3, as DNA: TGTGCTAGCAGCTTAGATAGGGCCGAGACCCAGTACTTC. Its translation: CASSLDRAETQYF.

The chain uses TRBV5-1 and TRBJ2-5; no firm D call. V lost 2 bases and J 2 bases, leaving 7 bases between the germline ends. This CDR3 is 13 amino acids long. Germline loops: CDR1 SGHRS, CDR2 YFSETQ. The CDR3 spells CASSLWQQETQYF. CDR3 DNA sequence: TGCGCCAGCAGCTTATGGCAGCAAGAGACCCAGTACTTC. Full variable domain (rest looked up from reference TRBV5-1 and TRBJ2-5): KAGVTQTPRYLIKTRGQQVTLSCSPISGHRSVSWYQQTPGQGLQFLFEYFSETQRNKGNFPGRFSGRQFSNSRSEMNVSTLELGDSALYLCASSLWQQETQYFGPGTRLLVL.

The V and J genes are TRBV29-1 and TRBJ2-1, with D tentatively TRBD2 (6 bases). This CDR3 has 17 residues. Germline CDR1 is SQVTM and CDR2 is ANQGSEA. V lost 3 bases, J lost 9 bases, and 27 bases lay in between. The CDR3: CSVEKVGRHQSSSEQFF. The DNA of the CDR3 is TGCAGCGTTGAGAAAGTAGGGAGGCATCAGTCATCTAGTGAGCAGTTCTTC.